This T cell receptor (beta chain) is drawn from a study of blood T cell repertoires in COVID-19. Turning to the study itself: Samples came from the United States, Italy and Spain, spanning acute and convalescent COVID-19.

This CDR3 contains 14 residues. The germline gives CDR1 MNHEY, CDR2 SVGAGI. Trimming cost V 7 bases and J 3 bases; bases outside gene matches: 5. Clones were read by immunoSEQ multiplex PCR, and TCRdb kept only the in-frame ones, dropping some. The profile shows approximately 190,000 clones, about 86% of them singletons. The TCR sequence derives from a man between 25 and 39 years old with active or convalescent COVID-19. The sample consisted of peripheral blood. The chain combines TRBV6-5 with TRBJ2-1; 8 bases match TRBD1. For the CDR3, the DNA is TGTGCCAGCACGATCAGGGGGCTCTACAATGAGCAGTTCTTC. Amino acids: CASTIRGLYNEQFF.